The following is a T cell receptor (beta chain) sequence with its context. Enrollees, about 18 to 90 years old, lived in 24 US areas. This entry belongs to a study of blood T cell repertoires in COVID-19. Study summary: Sites in the United States, Italy and Spain provided acute and convalescent COVID-19 samples. From T cells, B-cell-depleted T cells, or PBMCs came the material, which was cDNA or gDNA.

The protocol was immunoSEQ multiplex PCR, while the TCRdb copy is restricted to in-frame clones and leaves out a portion. Among about 250,000 clones listed, 75% to 90% were seen once. The CDR3 has 18 residues. The junction had 12 bases not matched to a gene; V was cut back by 4 bases and J by 1 base. The germline V gene has CDR1 SGHTA and CDR2 FQGTGA. The rearrangement uses TRBV7-3 and TRBJ2-3; TRBD2 agrees at 9 bases. Input material: PBMCs or T cells enriched from blood (not recorded which). This sequence was found in a woman aged 18-30 years who had recovered from COVID-19. CDR3 protein: CASSSPLGRGGGTDTQYF. The CDR3 coding sequence is TGTGCCAGCAGCTCCCCGTTAGGGCGGGGGGGCGGCACAGATACGCAGTATTTT. Full variable domain (outside the CDR3, taken from reference TRBV7-3 and TRBJ2-3): GAGVSQTPSNKVTEKGKYVELRCDPISGHTALYWYRQSLGQGPEFLIYFQGTGAADDSGLPNDRFFAVRPEGSVSTLKIQRTERGDSAVYLCASSSPLGRGGGTDTQYFGPGTRLTVL.